This is a list of T cell receptor beta chains from one sample in a study of blood T cell repertoires in COVID-19. Repertoires were generated with immunoSEQ multiplex PCR, while TCRdb's copy carries only in-frame clones and drops some. Of some 80,000 clones listed, 75% to 85% are singletons. Sequencing was done on a sample of peripheral blood. The receptors were gathered from a woman older than 75 with active or convalescent COVID-19. The CDR3 runs from the conserved cysteine through the conserved F or W. D genes are given only for firm matches. Not all rows give a size; the values are once, few, many and, for expanded clones, a class.

clone size: NA
D gene: NA
CDR3 length: 13
V gene: TRBV10-3
J gene: TRBJ2-7
CDR3 protein: CAIGAGASYEQYF

clone size: NA
D gene: TRBD2
CDR3 length: 15
V gene: TRBV7-2
J gene: TRBJ2-7
CDR3 protein: CASSTRGGRSHEQYF

clone size: NA
D gene: TRBD1
CDR3 length: 14
V gene: TRBV13
J gene: TRBJ2-7
CDR3 protein: CASSLGQGAYEQYF

clone size: NA
D gene: NA
CDR3 length: 14
V gene: TRBV30
J gene: TRBJ1-3
CDR3 protein: CAWSVLHSGNTIYF

clone size: NA
D gene: NA
CDR3 length: 14
V gene: TRBV5-1
J gene: TRBJ1-1
CDR3 protein: CASSRMTLNTEAFF

clone size: once
D gene: NA
CDR3 length: 14
V gene: TRBV2
J gene: TRBJ1-2
CDR3 protein: CASTTTQTSYGYTF

clone size: NA
D gene: NA
CDR3 length: 14
V gene: TRBV28
J gene: TRBJ1-5
CDR3 protein: CASSLGGWNQPQHF

clone size: NA
D gene: TRBD2
CDR3 length: 15
V gene: TRBV5-1
J gene: TRBJ2-7
CDR3 protein: CASSFGSGSTYEQYF

clone size: once
D gene: NA
CDR3 length: 15
V gene: TRBV29-1
J gene: TRBJ2-1
CDR3 protein: CSVAGLSGVGNEQFF

clone size: NA
D gene: TRBD2
CDR3 length: 14
V gene: TRBV7-6
J gene: TRBJ2-7
CDR3 protein: CASSLTGGPVEQYF

clone size: NA
D gene: TRBD1
CDR3 length: 14
V gene: TRBV7-2
J gene: TRBJ1-2
CDR3 protein: CASSFLGQLGGYTF

clone size: NA
D gene: NA
CDR3 length: 14
V gene: TRBV14
J gene: TRBJ2-1
CDR3 protein: CASSQDHLVNEQFF

clone size: few
D gene: NA
CDR3 length: 14
V gene: TRBV4-2
J gene: TRBJ1-4
CDR3 protein: CASSAGSTNEKLFF

clone size: NA
D gene: NA
CDR3 length: 15
V gene: TRBV9
J gene: TRBJ1-3
CDR3 protein: CASSVEVSGLNTIYF

clone size: NA
D gene: TRBD1
CDR3 length: 12
V gene: TRBV28
J gene: TRBJ1-5
CDR3 protein: CASSTTGAPQHF

clone size: NA
D gene: NA
CDR3 length: 13
V gene: TRBV5-1
J gene: TRBJ1-2
CDR3 protein: CASSSLANYGYTF

clone size: NA
D gene: NA
CDR3 length: 14
V gene: TRBV7-2
J gene: TRBJ2-1
CDR3 protein: CASSPGARSHEQFF

clone size: NA
D gene: NA
CDR3 length: 17
V gene: TRBV5-1
J gene: TRBJ1-2
CDR3 protein: CASSLASAGMSPYGYTF

clone size: NA
D gene: NA
CDR3 length: 13
V gene: TRBV19
J gene: TRBJ1-2
CDR3 protein: CASRSGLYYGYTF

clone size: once
D gene: NA
CDR3 length: 14
V gene: TRBV2
J gene: TRBJ1-6
CDR3 protein: CASSSDSHNSPLHF

clone size: NA
D gene: NA
CDR3 length: 13
V gene: TRBV9
J gene: TRBJ1-6
CDR3 protein: CASSPWGGSPLHF

clone size: once
D gene: NA
CDR3 length: 16
V gene: TRBV7-2
J gene: TRBJ2-2
CDR3 protein: CASSLGGQNMGGELFF

clone size: NA
D gene: NA
CDR3 length: 14
V gene: TRBV7-8
J gene: TRBJ2-3
CDR3 protein: CASSPGTSTDTQYF

clone size: NA
D gene: TRBD2
CDR3 length: 16
V gene: TRBV19
J gene: TRBJ2-7
CDR3 protein: CASSIDAGGSPYEQYF

clone size: NA
D gene: NA
CDR3 length: 17
V gene: TRBV9
J gene: TRBJ2-5
CDR3 protein: CASSVAGTVKSQETQYF

clone size: NA
D gene: TRBD2
CDR3 length: 20
V gene: TRBV6-2/TRBV6-3
J gene: TRBJ2-3
CDR3 protein: CASSYSNPRRGSSFRDTQYF

clone size: NA
D gene: NA
CDR3 length: 12
V gene: TRBV30
J gene: TRBJ1-5
CDR3 protein: CACDTGSQPQHF

clone size: NA
D gene: NA
CDR3 length: 13
V gene: TRBV27
J gene: TRBJ1-2
CDR3 protein: CASSQTVNYGYTF

clone size: NA
D gene: TRBD1
CDR3 length: 16
V gene: TRBV28
J gene: TRBJ1-1
CDR3 protein: CASSVGQQIMNTEAFF

clone size: NA
D gene: TRBD2
CDR3 length: 16
V gene: TRBV24-1
J gene: TRBJ2-7
CDR3 protein: CATSDFGASGRVEQYF

clone size: few
D gene: NA
CDR3 length: 15
V gene: TRBV7-2
J gene: TRBJ2-7
CDR3 protein: CASSPSVLATYEQYF

clone size: NA
D gene: TRBD2
CDR3 length: 17
V gene: TRBV4-3
J gene: TRBJ2-1
CDR3 protein: CASSQAIAGVSMDEQFF

clone size: NA
D gene: NA
CDR3 length: 13
V gene: TRBV19
J gene: TRBJ1-1
CDR3 protein: CASSIAGEAEAFF

clone size: NA
D gene: NA
CDR3 length: 14
V gene: TRBV19
J gene: TRBJ1-2
CDR3 protein: CASSPLGGGYGYTF

clone size: NA
D gene: NA
CDR3 length: 12
V gene: TRBV29-1
J gene: TRBJ1-2
CDR3 protein: CSVEAVAYGYTF

clone size: NA
D gene: NA
CDR3 length: 15
V gene: TRBV19
J gene: TRBJ2-1
CDR3 protein: CASSPFPSSYNEQFF

clone size: NA
D gene: TRBD1
CDR3 length: 16
V gene: TRBV30
J gene: TRBJ1-2
CDR3 protein: CAWRRDRGKVNYGYTF

clone size: NA
D gene: TRBD2
CDR3 length: 17
V gene: TRBV6-4
J gene: TRBJ2-7
CDR3 protein: CASSEGLAGRDGYEQYF

clone size: NA
D gene: TRBD1
CDR3 length: 16
V gene: TRBV18
J gene: TRBJ1-6
CDR3 protein: CASSLGRGRGGSPLHF

clone size: once
D gene: NA
CDR3 length: 13
V gene: TRBV7-6
J gene: TRBJ2-7
CDR3 protein: CASSPGLNYEQYF

clone size: NA
D gene: TRBD1
CDR3 length: 16
V gene: TRBV7-9
J gene: TRBJ2-3
CDR3 protein: CASSLQGTGKGDTQYF

clone size: NA
D gene: TRBD2
CDR3 length: 15
V gene: TRBV13
J gene: TRBJ2-1
CDR3 protein: CASSKTSGSVNEQFF

clone size: few
D gene: TRBD2
CDR3 length: 18
V gene: TRBV10-3
J gene: TRBJ2-1
CDR3 protein: CAITGSWASGGPRCEQFF

clone size: once
D gene: NA
CDR3 length: 11
V gene: TRBV4-1
J gene: TRBJ2-5
CDR3 protein: CASSHGETQYF

clone size: many
D gene: NA
CDR3 length: 16
V gene: TRBV19
J gene: TRBJ1-5
CDR3 protein: CASSIEKGQPDEAQHF

clone size: NA
D gene: NA
CDR3 length: 14
V gene: TRBV7-5
J gene: TRBJ2-1
CDR3 protein: CARSRKPEEDEQFF

clone size: NA
D gene: NA
CDR3 length: 16
V gene: TRBV14
J gene: TRBJ2-3
CDR3 protein: CASSQNRRGRTDTQYF

clone size: NA
D gene: NA
CDR3 length: 15
V gene: TRBV28
J gene: TRBJ2-7
CDR3 protein: CASNLQGGVMPEQYF

clone size: NA
D gene: NA
CDR3 length: 13
V gene: TRBV2
J gene: TRBJ1-1
CDR3 protein: CASRLGQNTEAFF

clone size: NA
D gene: NA
CDR3 length: 13
V gene: TRBV10-1
J gene: TRBJ2-3
CDR3 protein: CASSELAPGTQYF

clone size: NA
D gene: NA
CDR3 length: 14
V gene: TRBV9
J gene: TRBJ1-5
CDR3 protein: CASSVWEGGQPQHF

clone size: NA
D gene: NA
CDR3 length: 15
V gene: TRBV6-5
J gene: TRBJ2-7
CDR3 protein: CASKRREHGPYEQYF

clone size: NA
D gene: TRBD2
CDR3 length: 17
V gene: TRBV10-3
J gene: TRBJ2-3
CDR3 protein: CAISGRLAGGLTDTQYF

clone size: NA
D gene: TRBD1
CDR3 length: 14
V gene: TRBV30
J gene: TRBJ2-3
CDR3 protein: CAWSTWTGQDTQYF

clone size: NA
D gene: NA
CDR3 length: 18
V gene: TRBV27
J gene: TRBJ2-1
CDR3 protein: CASSPLLGGRGSYNEQFF

clone size: NA
D gene: NA
CDR3 length: 13
V gene: TRBV7-2
J gene: TRBJ1-5
CDR3 protein: CASSLTFRQPQHF

clone size: NA
D gene: TRBD2
CDR3 length: 16
V gene: TRBV4-1
J gene: TRBJ2-3
CDR3 protein: CASSRSLAGPTDTQYF

clone size: few
D gene: NA
CDR3 length: 14
V gene: TRBV5-1
J gene: TRBJ2-7
CDR3 protein: CASSLQPDSYEQYF

clone size: NA
D gene: TRBD1
CDR3 length: 17
V gene: TRBV3-1/TRBV3-2
J gene: TRBJ2-7
CDR3 protein: CASSQPTGQGSSYEQYF

clone size: once
D gene: NA
CDR3 length: 13
V gene: TRBV29-1
J gene: TRBJ1-1
CDR3 protein: CSVVGVMNTEAFF